The next 22 T cell receptor beta chains were all read from a single sample in a study of regulatory T cells in long-lasting Graves disease. The time point: newly diagnosed GD, antithyroid drugs for less than 3 months. Scientists built the TCR library using RNA that was extracted from PBMCs. For TCR beta, libraries came from iRepertoire HTBI primers and Arm-PCR of CDR3 regions. TCRdb processed the multiplex PCR reads anew with MiXCR; each CDR3 protein has one entry. This table has roughly 430,000 distinct CDR3 sequences, about 17% appearing once. These sequences were also reported in another study, on T cells in Graves' hyperthyroidism and ophthalmopathy.

Source: peripheral blood mononuclear cells (PBMCs), taken at new diagnosis, from a patient treated with antithyroid drugs. These receptors were obtained from a woman aged 25 to 39 with Graves disease.

V is TRBV29-1 and J is TRBJ2-1; 15 positions match TRBD2. The CDR3 covers 16 residues. Germline V gene lookup returns CDR1 SQVTM and CDR2 ANQGSEA. With V trimmed by 8 bases and J by 9 bases, 14 bases remained unmatched. The CDR3 region is CSTLSPGLAGGGEQFF. CDR3 in DNA: TGCAGCACTTTATCCCCGGGACTAGCGGGAGGTGGTGAGCAGTTCTTC.

At least ten counts were recorded for this clonotype. The chain has TRBV5-1 and TRBJ2-7; TRBD2 is a possible D gene (6 bases). Trimming removed 3 bases from V and 5 bases from J, with 18 bases in between. The CDR3 runs 15 residues. CDR1 SGHRS and CDR2 YFSETQ come from the germline V gene. CDR3 residues: CASSYRLESLNEQYF. CDR3 sequence (DNA): TGCGCCAGCAGCTACCGACTAGAAAGTCTCAACGAGCAGTACTTC.

This clonotype was observed a handful of times. V is TRBV20-1 and J is TRBJ1-4; 7 bases map to TRBD1. Per germline, CDR1 DFQATT and CDR2 SNEGSKA (reference sequence). V lost 5 bases, J lost 5 bases, and 14 bases stayed unmatched. The CDR3 is made up of 16 amino acids. The CDR3 region is CSARSWRGTENEKLFF. CDR3 DNA sequence: TGCAGTGCTCGGTCCTGGAGGGGGACAGAAAATGAAAAACTGTTTTTT.

This clonotype has more than one count but fewer than ten. The chain uses TRBV24-1 and TRBJ2-5; 8 bases fit TRBD1. The CDR3 runs 16 residues. Trimming took 3 bases from V and 4 from J; bases not matched to a gene: 9. Germline V gives CDR1 KGHDR, CDR2 SFDVKD. CDR3 residues: CATSDMDGQGRETQYF. The CDR3 region has the DNA TGTGCCACCAGTGATATGGACGGACAGGGTCGAGAGACCCAGTACTTC.

This clonotype appeared a few times. A read error may produce the germline difference seen at one junction end. This chain connects TRBV6-2 or TRBV6-3 to TRBJ2-4; D is undetermined. The germline gives CDR1 MNHEY, CDR2 SVGEGT. The CDR3 extends over 15 amino acids. CDR3 sequence reads: CASRRMITAKNTQYF. CDR3 nucleotide sequence: TGTGCCAGCAGAAGGATGATAACGGCCAAAAACACTCAGTACTTC.

This clonotype was seen ten or more times. The chain joins TRBV2 to TRBJ1-2; 7 nucleotides align to TRBD1. V lost 2 bases, J lost 1 base, and 7 bases stayed unmatched. This CDR3 has 16 amino acids. Germline loops: CDR1 SNHLY, CDR2 FYNNEI. The CDR3 DNA reads TGTGCCAGCAGTGAAATGGTGACAGGGATTAACTATGGCTACACCTTC. This sequence encodes CASSEMVTGINYGYTF.

Ten or more counts support this clonotype. The genes are TRBV15 and TRBJ2-2; 9 nucleotides agree with TRBD2. Losses at the gene ends were 1 base for V and 2 bases for J; bases not matched to a gene: 2. Per the germline V gene, CDR1 is LNHNV and CDR2 is YYDKDF (reference sequence). This CDR3 is built from 16 residues. The CDR3 region is CATSRGTSVNTGELFF. The DNA for the CDR3 is TGTGCCACCAGCAGAGGGACTAGCGTAAACACCGGGGAGCTGTTTTTT.

Concerning this clonotype itself: It may be a read error: a sequence one base away is much more abundant. This chain joins TRBV24-1 and TRBJ2-1, with 10 bases aligning to TRBD1. The J call may be wrong; the DNA end is better matched by TRBJ2-5. The germline CDR1 and CDR2 sequences are KGHDR and SFDVKD. The CDR3 is 17 amino acids. This CDR3 is CTTSDWRDRGSQETQYF. The CDR3 DNA follows: TGTACCACCAGTGATTGGCGGGACAGGGGAAGTCAAGAGACCCAGTACTTC.

This clonotype came up many times. The chain couples TRBV29-1 to TRBJ1-1; no definite D call. From germline, CDR1 is SQVTM and CDR2 ANQGSEA. The CDR3 totals 13 residues. The ends were cut back, 4 bases at V and 0 bases at J, with 9 bases in the middle. This CDR3 reads CSVVRLLNTEAFF. The CDR3 region has the DNA TGCAGCGTTGTGCGGTTATTGAACACTGAAGCTTTCTTT.

This clonotype showed up many times. The chain has TRBV2 and TRBJ2-5; weak D call: TRBD1 (6 bases). Trimming shortened V by 8 bases and J by 4 bases, and 14 bases separated the two germline ends. This CDR3 has 13 residues. CDR1 SNHLY and CDR2 FYNNEI come from the germline V gene. The DNA of the CDR3 is TGTGCCAGCTCGGACAGTGCACCAGAGACCCAGTACTTC. It codes for CASSDSAPETQYF.

This clonotype has ten or more counts. V usage is TRBV15 and J usage is TRBJ2-1, with TRBD2 matching 12 bases. V lost 3 bases and J lost 8; bases outside the gene matches: 5. Germline CDR1 and CDR2: LNHNV and YYDKDF (reference sequence). The CDR3 spans 15 residues. The CDR3 loop reads CATSRRTSGIDEQFF. DNA of the CDR3: TGTGCCACCAGCAGGAGGACTAGCGGGATTGATGAGCAGTTCTTC.

The chain has TRBV4-3 and TRBJ2-3, with no clear D. The germline V and J ends were trimmed by 6 bases and 1 base, with 14 bases remaining between them. Looked up from germline, CDR1 is LGHNA and CDR2 is YSLEER. The CDR3 runs to 15 residues. CDR3 bases: TGCGCCAGCAGGACTCGAGCGTTCCGCACAGATACGCAGTATTTT. Protein product: CASRTRAFRTDTQYF.

This clonotype was counted ten times or more. This chain uses TRBV3-1 with TRBJ2-3; TRBD2 matches at 12 bases. The CDR3 spans 16 residues. V shed 0 bases, J shed 7 bases, and the junction held 5 bases outside the gene matches. Germline values: CDR1 LGHDT, CDR2 YNNKEL (reference sequence). Here the CDR3 reads CASSQERGLAGNTQYF. The CDR3, as DNA: TGTGCCAGCAGCCAAGAGAGAGGACTAGCGGGAAATACGCAGTATTTT.

This clonotype occurred many times. The V call is TRBV18, the J call TRBJ2-5; D gene ambiguous. Germline CDR1 KGHSH, CDR2 LQKENI. This CDR3 contains 15 residues. The germline V and J ends were trimmed by 3 bases and 2 bases, with 13 bases remaining between them. CDR3 sequence reads: CASSPVDSFQETQYF. The CDR3 nucleotides are TGTGCCAGCTCACCCGTTGACTCGTTTCAAGAGACCCAGTACTTC.

To note about this clonotype: A much larger clone differs by one base, so this may be a read error. The rearrangement links TRBV11-3 to TRBJ2-7; weak D call: TRBD2 (5 bases). Germline CDR1 reads SGHNT; CDR2 reads YENEEA. This CDR3 region has 14 residues. Here the CDR3 reads CTSSLGSGIAEQYF. The CDR3 DNA reads as TGTACCAGCAGCTTAGGCTCCGGGATTGCCGAGCAGTACTTC.

This clonotype was detected only a few times. A much larger clone differs by one base, so this may be a read error. The genes are TRBV5-1 and TRBJ2-1; 7 bases are shared with TRBD2. The CDR3 has 14 residues. Per germline, CDR1 SGHRS and CDR2 YFSETQ. The CDR3 loop is CASSGTKLYNELFF. The CDR3 region has the DNA TGCGCCAGCAGCGGGACTAAATTGTACAATGAGCTGTTCTTC.

Of note for this clonotype: This may arise from a read error, as a much more abundant clone is one base away. The V and J genes are TRBV5-6 and TRBJ1-2; D not certain. In germline, CDR1 is SGHDT, CDR2 YYEEEE. The CDR3 is 11 residues long. The CDR3 is CASSFRLGIAF. The CDR3 coding sequence is TGTGCCAGCAGCTTCCGACTGGGCATTGCTTTC.

For this clonotype: A much larger clone lies a single base off, so this may be a read error. Because it lacks the conserved phenylalanine or tryptophan at the end, this CDR3 is likely a read error. The chain employs TRBV6-2 or TRBV6-3 and TRBJ2-3, with TRBD2 matching over 9 bases. In germline, CDR1 is MNHEY, CDR2 SVGEGT. The CDR3 has 17 amino acids. V gave up 6 bases and J gave up 3 bases; unmatched junction bases: 13. CDR3 coding DNA: TGTGCCAGCAGGCCTTTAGCGGGAGAGAGAGGAACAGATACGCAGTATCTT. It encodes CASRPLAGERGTDTQYL.

This clonotype has at least ten counts. This chain joins TRBV4-1 and TRBJ2-7; TRBD1 might be the D (5 bases). The germline V gene encodes CDR1 MGHRA and CDR2 YSYEKL. The V end was cut by 0 bases, the J end by 7 bases, with 7 bases between. The length of the CDR3 is 12 residues. This chain's CDR3 is CASSQERGEQYF. The CDR3 coding sequence is TGCGCCAGCAGCCAAGAAAGGGGTGAGCAGTACTTC.

This clonotype was observed at least ten times. The chain recombines TRBV12-3 or TRBV12-4 with TRBJ1-5, with D possibly TRBD1 on 6 matching bases. The CDR3 contains 13 residues. V dropped 3 bases and J dropped 9 bases, with 12 bases sitting between them. The CDR3 coding sequence is TGTGCCAGCAGTTTGACAGGCGAGACGCCCCAGCATTTT. Encoded protein: CASSLTGETPQHF.

This clonotype has a count of ten or more. V is TRBV11-2 and J is TRBJ2-3; D is perhaps TRBD2 (7 bases). V dropped 5 bases and J dropped 7 bases, with 22 bases sitting between them. The CDR3 runs to 16 residues. Germline V gene sequence: CDR1 SGHAT, CDR2 FQNNGV. The CDR3 here is CASSRGGTGTSYTQYF. CDR3 DNA sequence: TGTGCCAGCAGCCGCGGGGGAACAGGGACGTCATATACGCAGTATTTT.

This clonotype was detected ten times or more. CDR3 DNA: TGCGCCAGCAGCCAAGTTGGGCGGGGTGGCGAGCAGTACTTC. Its translation is CASSQVGRGGEQYF. The chain carries TRBV4-1 and TRBJ2-7, with a weak D call TRBD2 (6 bases). Germline V lookup: CDR1 MGHRA, CDR2 YSYEKL. The CDR3 contains 14 residues. Trimming took off 1 base at V and 6 bases at J, with 13 bases between the two ends.